This T cell receptor beta chain is drawn from a study of OX40 agonist ivuxolimab in advanced cancers. The wider study: Patients received ivuxolimab, an agonistic anti-OX40 (CD134) antibody. Previous treatment with anti-PD-1, anti-PD-L1 or anti-CTLA-4 therapy was allowed; 30% to 50% had received some. Dose-escalation patients were diagnosed with hepatocellular carcinoma, melanoma, renal cell cancer or head and neck cancer.

The CDR3 loop spans 16 amino acids. The germline V gene encodes CDR1 MDHEN and CDR2 SYDVKM. The junction had 6 bases not matched to a gene; V was cut back by 5 bases and J by 0 bases. The assay was immunoSEQ multiplex PCR, and TCRdb's table has in-frame clones only and misses some. Of roughly 80,000 clones in the sample, around 90% were seen once. Peripheral blood came from all dose cohorts at three timepoints. The sequence was obtained from an adult with an advanced solid tumor such as melanoma, head and neck, liver or kidney cancer. This chain links TRBV28 with TRBJ2-3; 9 positions match TRBD1. The sample consisted of CD4+ or CD8+ T cells sorted from blood, taken in a trial of the OX40 agonist ivuxolimab. Here the CDR3 DNA reads TGTGCCAGCAGTCAAGACAGGGGGATGAGCACAGATACGCAGTATTTT. Amino acids: CASSQDRGMSTDTQYF.